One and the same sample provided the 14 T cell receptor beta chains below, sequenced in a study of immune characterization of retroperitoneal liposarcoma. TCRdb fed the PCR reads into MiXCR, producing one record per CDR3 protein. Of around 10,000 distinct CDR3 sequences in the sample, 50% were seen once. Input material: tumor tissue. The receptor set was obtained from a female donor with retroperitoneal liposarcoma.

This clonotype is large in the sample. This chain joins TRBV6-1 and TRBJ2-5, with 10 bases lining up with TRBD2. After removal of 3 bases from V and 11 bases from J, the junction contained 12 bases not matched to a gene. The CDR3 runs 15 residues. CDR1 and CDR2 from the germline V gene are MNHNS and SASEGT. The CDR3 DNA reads TGTGCCAGCAGTGAGGGACTAGCGATTCTTCCGGAGCAGTACTTC. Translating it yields CASSEGLAILPEQYF.

CDR3 sequence reads: CASSPTSTGELFF. CDR3 coding DNA: TGTGCCAGCTCCCCCACCTCCACCGGGGAGCTGTTTTTT. The chain links TRBV6-1 to TRBJ2-2; D unresolved. The CDR3 is made up of 13 amino acids. V was trimmed by 8 bases and J by 4 bases, leaving 11 bases between them. The germline gives CDR1 MNHNS, CDR2 SASEGT.

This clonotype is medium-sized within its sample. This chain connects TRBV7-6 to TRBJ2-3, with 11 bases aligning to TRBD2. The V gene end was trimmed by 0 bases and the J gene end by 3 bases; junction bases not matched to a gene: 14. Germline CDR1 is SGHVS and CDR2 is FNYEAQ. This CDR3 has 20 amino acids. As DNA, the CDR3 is TGTGCCAGCAGCTTAGCCGTTAGCGGGGGGGTTAAGCAGGGTACAGATACGCAGTATTTT. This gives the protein CASSLAVSGGVKQGTDTQYF.

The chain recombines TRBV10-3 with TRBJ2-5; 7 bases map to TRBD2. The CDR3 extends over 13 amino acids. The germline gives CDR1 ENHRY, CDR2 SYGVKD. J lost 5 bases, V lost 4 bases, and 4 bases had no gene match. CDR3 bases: TGTGCCATCAGTGGGGCGGGAGTGGAGACCCAGTACTTC. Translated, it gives CAISGAGVETQYF.

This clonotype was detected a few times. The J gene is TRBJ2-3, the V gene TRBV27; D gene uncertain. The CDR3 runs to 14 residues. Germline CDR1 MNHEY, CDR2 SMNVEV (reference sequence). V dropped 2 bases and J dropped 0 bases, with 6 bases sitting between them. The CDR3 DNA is TGTGCCAGCAGTTTACAATCTAGCACAGATACGCAGTATTTT. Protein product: CASSLQSSTDTQYF.

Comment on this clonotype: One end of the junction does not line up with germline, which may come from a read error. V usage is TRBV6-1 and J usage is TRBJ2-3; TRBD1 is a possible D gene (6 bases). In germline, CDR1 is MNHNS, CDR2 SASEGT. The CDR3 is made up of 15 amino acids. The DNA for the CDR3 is TGTGCCAGCAGTGAAGGGTCAGGGGCCCAAGAGACCCGGTACTTT. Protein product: CASSEGSGAQETRYF.

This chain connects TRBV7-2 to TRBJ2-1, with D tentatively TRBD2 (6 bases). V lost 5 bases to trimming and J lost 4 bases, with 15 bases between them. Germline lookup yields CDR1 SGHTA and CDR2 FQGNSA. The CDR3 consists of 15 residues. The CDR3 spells CASSAPGDFYNEQFF. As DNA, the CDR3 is TGTGCCAGCAGCGCCCCCGGGGACTTTTACAATGAGCAGTTCTTC.

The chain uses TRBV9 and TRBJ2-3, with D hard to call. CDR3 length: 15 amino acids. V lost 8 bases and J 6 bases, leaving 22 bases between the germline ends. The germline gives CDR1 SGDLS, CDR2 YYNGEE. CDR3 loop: CASKLGVSDRDTQYF. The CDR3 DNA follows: TGTGCCAGTAAACTGGGTGTTTCGGATAGGGATACGCAGTATTTT.

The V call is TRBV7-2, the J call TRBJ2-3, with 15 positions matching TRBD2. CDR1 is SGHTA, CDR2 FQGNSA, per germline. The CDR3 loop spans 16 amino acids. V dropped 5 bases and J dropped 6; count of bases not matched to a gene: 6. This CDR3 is CASSPGLAGGQDTQYF. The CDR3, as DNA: TGTGCCAGCAGCCCGGGACTAGCGGGAGGACAGGATACGCAGTATTTT.

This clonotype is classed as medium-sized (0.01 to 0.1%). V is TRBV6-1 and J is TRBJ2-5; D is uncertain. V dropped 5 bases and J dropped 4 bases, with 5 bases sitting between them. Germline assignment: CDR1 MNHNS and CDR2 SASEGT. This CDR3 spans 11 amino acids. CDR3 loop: CASSSPETQYF. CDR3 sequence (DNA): TGTGCCAGCAGTTCCCCAGAGACCCAGTACTTC.

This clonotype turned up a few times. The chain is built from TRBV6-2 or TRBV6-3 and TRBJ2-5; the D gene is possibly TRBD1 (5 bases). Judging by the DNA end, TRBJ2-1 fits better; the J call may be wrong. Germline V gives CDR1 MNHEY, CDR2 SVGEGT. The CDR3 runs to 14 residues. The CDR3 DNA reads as TGTGCCAGCAGTGAACAGCCTCAGGGCAATGAGCAGTTCTTC. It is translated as CASSEQPQGNEQFF.

Here the CDR3 DNA reads TGTGCCAGCAATGCGGGGAGCTCCTACAATGAGCAGTTCTTC. Translation: CASNAGSSYNEQFF. The chain carries TRBV6-1 and TRBJ2-1; possible D gene TRBD2, 6 bases. Germline lookup yields CDR1 MNHNS and CDR2 SASEGT. Trimming left V 7 bases short and J 0 bases short, with 10 bases between. The CDR3 loop spans 14 amino acids.

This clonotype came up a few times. CDR3 sequence (DNA): TGTGCCATCAGTGAAAAGACAGGGGGAGGGGAGACCCAGTACTTC. This codes for CAISEKTGGGETQYF. The V call is TRBV10-3, the J call TRBJ2-1, with 9 positions matching TRBD1. The J call may not be correct, given that the DNA end is closer to TRBJ2-5. The CDR3 covers 15 residues. Germline CDR1 and CDR2: ENHRY and SYGVKD.

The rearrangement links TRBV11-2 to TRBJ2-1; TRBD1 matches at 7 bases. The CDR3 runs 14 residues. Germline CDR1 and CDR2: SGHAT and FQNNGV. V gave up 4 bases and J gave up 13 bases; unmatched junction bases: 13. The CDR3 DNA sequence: TGTGCCAGCAGCTCCGGACAGGTCCAAGAGACCCAGTTCTTC. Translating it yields CASSSGQVQETQFF.